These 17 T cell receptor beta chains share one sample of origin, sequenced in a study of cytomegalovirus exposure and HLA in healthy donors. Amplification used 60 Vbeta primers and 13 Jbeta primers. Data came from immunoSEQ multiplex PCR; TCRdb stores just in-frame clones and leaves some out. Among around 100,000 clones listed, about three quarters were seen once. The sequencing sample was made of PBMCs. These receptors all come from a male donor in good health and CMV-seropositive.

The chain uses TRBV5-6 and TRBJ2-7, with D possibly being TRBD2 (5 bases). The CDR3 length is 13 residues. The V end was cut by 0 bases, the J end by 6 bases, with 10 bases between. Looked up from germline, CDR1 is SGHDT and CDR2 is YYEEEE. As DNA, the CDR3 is TGTGCCAGCAGCTTGGAGTATGCGGGCGAGCAGTACTTC. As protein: CASSLEYAGEQYF.

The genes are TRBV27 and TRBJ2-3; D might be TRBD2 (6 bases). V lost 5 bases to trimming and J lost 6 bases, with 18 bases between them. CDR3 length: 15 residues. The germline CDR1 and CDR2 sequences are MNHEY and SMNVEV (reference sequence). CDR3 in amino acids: CASSPGRQGGDTQYF. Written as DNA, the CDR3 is TGTGCCAGCAGTCCGGGGAGGCAGGGAGGCGATACGCAGTATTTT.

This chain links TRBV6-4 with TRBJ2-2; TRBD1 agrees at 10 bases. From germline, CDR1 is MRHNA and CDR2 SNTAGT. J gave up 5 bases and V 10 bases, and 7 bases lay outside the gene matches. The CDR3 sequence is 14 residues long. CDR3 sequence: CATRRTGGTGELFF. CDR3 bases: TGTGCCACCCGAAGGACAGGGGGGACCGGGGAGCTGTTTTTT.

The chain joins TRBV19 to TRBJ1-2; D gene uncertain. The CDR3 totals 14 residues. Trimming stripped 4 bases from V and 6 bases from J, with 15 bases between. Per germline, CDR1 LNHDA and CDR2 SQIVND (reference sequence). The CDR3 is CASSTPGAWDGYTF. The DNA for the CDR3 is TGTGCCAGTAGTACTCCAGGCGCATGGGATGGCTACACCTTC.

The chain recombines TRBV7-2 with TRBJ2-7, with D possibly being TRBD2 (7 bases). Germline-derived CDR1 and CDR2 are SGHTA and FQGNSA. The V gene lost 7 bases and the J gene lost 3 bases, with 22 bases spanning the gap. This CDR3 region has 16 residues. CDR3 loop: CASNTGAGARGYEQYF. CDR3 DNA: TGTGCCAGCAACACTGGGGCGGGGGCCAGGGGCTACGAGCAGTACTTC.

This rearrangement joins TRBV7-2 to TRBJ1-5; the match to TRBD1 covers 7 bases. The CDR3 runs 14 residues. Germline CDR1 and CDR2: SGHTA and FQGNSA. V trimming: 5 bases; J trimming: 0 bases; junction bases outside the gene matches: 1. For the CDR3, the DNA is TGTGCCAGCAGCCGACAGGGTAGCAATCAGCCCCAGCATTTT. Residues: CASSRQGSNQPQHF. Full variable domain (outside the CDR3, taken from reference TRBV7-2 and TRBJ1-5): GAGVSQSPSNKVTEKGKDVELRCDPISGHTALYWYRQSLGQGLEFLIYFQGNSAPDKSGLPSDRFSAERTGGSVSTLTIQRTQQEDSAVYLCASSRQGSNQPQHFGDGTRLSIL.

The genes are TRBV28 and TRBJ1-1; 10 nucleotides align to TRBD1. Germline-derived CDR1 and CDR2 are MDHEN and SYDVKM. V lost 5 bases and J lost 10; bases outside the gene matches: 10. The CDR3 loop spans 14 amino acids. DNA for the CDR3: TGTGCCAGCAGTCGCAGGGGGACAGGGGCGGGAGCTTTCTTT. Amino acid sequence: CASSRRGTGAGAFF.

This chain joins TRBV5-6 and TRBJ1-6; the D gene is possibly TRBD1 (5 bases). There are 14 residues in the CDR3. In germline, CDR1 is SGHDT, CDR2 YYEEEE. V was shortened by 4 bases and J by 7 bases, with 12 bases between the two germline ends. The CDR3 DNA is TGTGCCAGCAGCCCGGCAGGGAACAATTCACCCCTCCACTTT. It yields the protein CASSPAGNNSPLHF.

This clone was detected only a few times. CDR3 amino acids: CASGEGFQGEQYF. DNA for the CDR3: TGTGCCAGCGGAGAAGGCTTCCAGGGTGAGCAGTACTTC. The chain has TRBV9 and TRBJ2-7; the D gene is possibly TRBD1 (5 bases). Looked up from germline, CDR1 is SGDLS and CDR2 is YYNGEE. V was pared by 7 bases and J by 7 bases, with 18 bases between. The CDR3 is 13 residues long.

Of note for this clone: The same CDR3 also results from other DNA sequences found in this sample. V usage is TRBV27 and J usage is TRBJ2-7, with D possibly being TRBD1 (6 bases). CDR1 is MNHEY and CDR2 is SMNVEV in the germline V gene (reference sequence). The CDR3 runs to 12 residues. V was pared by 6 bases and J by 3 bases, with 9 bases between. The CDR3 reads CASSPTGYEQYF. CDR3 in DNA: TGTGCCAGCAGCCCGACAGGCTACGAGCAGTACTTC.

The CDR3 nucleotides read TGTGCCAGCAGGGGGACAGGCCGCTACGAGCAGTACTTC. Amino acid sequence: CASRGTGRYEQYF. The chain is built from TRBV25-1 and TRBJ2-7; 8 bases align to TRBD1. The V segment lost 6 bases and the J segment 3 bases; nucleotides outside the gene matches: 4. This CDR3 region has 13 residues. Germline V lookup: CDR1 MGHDK, CDR2 SYGVNS.

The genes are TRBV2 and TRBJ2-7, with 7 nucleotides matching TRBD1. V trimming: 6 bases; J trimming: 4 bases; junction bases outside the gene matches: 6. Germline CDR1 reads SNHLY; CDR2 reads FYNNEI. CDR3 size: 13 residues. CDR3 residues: CASSATGEYEQYF. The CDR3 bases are TGTGCCAGCAGCGCTACAGGGGAATACGAGCAGTACTTC.

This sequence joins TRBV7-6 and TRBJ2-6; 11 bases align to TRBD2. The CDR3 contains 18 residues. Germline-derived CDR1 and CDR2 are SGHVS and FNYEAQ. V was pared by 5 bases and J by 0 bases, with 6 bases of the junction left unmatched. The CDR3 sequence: CASSPRLAGNSGANVLTF. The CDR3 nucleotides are TGTGCCAGCAGCCCCAGACTAGCGGGGAACTCTGGGGCCAACGTCCTGACTTTC. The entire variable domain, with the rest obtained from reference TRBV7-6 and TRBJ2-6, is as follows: GAGVSQSPRYKVTKRGQDVALRCDPISGHVSLYWYRQALGQGPEFLTYFNYEAQQDKSGLPNDRFSAERPEGSISTLTIQRTEQRDSAMYRCASSPRLAGNSGANVLTFGAGSRLTVL.

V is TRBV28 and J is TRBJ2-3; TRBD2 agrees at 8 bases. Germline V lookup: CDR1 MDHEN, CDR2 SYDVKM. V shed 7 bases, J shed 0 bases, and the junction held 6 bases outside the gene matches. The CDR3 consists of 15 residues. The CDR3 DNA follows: TGTGCCAGCATCGCGGGGGGCCTTAGCACAGATACGCAGTATTTT. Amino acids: CASIAGGLSTDTQYF.

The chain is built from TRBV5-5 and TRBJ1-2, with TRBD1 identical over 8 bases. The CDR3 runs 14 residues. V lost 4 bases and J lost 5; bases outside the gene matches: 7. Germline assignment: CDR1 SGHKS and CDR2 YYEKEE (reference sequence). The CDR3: CASSPTGVLYGYTF. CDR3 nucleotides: TGTGCCAGCAGCCCGACAGGGGTTCTGTATGGCTACACCTTC.

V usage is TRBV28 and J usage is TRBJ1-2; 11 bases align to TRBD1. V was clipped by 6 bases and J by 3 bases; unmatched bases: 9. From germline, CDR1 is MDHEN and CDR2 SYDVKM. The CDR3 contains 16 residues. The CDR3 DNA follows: TGTGCCAGCAGGAGGACAGGGGGCGGATTCGACTATGGCTACACCTTC. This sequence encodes CASRRTGGGFDYGYTF.

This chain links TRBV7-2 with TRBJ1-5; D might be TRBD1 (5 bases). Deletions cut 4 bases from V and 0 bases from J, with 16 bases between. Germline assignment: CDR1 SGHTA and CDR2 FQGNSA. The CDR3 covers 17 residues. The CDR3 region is CASSSTSGVYSNQPQHF. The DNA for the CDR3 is TGTGCCAGCAGCTCAACTTCGGGGGTTTATAGCAATCAGCCCCAGCATTTT. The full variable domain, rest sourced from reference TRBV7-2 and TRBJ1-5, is GAGVSQSPSNKVTEKGKDVELRCDPISGHTALYWYRQSLGQGLEFLIYFQGNSAPDKSGLPSDRFSAERTGGSVSTLTIQRTQQEDSAVYLCASSSTSGVYSNQPQHFGDGTRLSIL.